The table lists the clone carrying this TCR beta chain with a few counts. This sample was taken from a study of T cells in localized non-small cell lung cancer. The V and J ends lost 0 bases and 8 bases respectively, with 11 bases between them. This CDR3 comprises 13 residues. Germline V CDR1 and CDR2: SGDLS, YYNGEE. Some clones are missing from TCRdb's copy, which holds only in-frame ones; the method was immunoSEQ multiplex PCR. The sample holds about 1,900 clones, about 31% seen once. This receptor was identified in a female donor of 60 years or more with stage I squamous cell lung carcinoma. The rearrangement uses TRBV9 and TRBJ1-2, with a possible D match to TRBD1 (6 bases). This specimen consisted of lung tumor tissue, obtained before any cancer treatment. The chain's CDR3 is CASSVAAGEGYTF. The CDR3 DNA is TGTGCCAGCAGCGTAGCGGCAGGGGAGGGCTACACCTTC.